These 32 T cell receptor beta chains came from one sample sequenced in a study of CD8+ T cells in alopecia areata. RNA, once extracted, was reverse transcribed into cDNA for use as the sequencing template. This table comes from immunoSEQ multiplex PCR, and its TCRdb copy is limited to in-frame clones, with some not included. Of some 80,000 clones listed, approximately 64% are singletons. Treatment meaning: oral pan-JAK inhibitor, 5-10 mg twice daily. The input for sequencing was CD8+ T cells sorted from blood, taken at week 24, from a patient treated with tofacitinib. These receptors originate from a human donor with alopecia areata.

The rearrangement joins TRBV27 to TRBJ2-7; tentatively, D is TRBD2 (5 bases). Per the germline V gene, CDR1 is MNHEY and CDR2 is SMNVEV (reference sequence). V shed 3 bases and J shed 0 bases, with 6 bases lying between them. The CDR3 has 13 amino acids. The CDR3 loop reads CASSLTTSYEQYF. The CDR3 nucleotides read TGTGCCAGCAGTTTGACTACCTCCTACGAGCAGTACTTC.

The V gene is TRBV14, the J gene TRBJ2-7; 9 bases fit TRBD2. Germline CDR1 and CDR2: SGHDN and FVKESK. Trimming at V came to 2 bases and at J to 4 bases, leaving 6 bases not matched to a gene. The CDR3 runs to 15 residues. CDR3 loop: CASSQLSGGFYEQYF. The CDR3 coding sequence is TGTGCCAGCAGCCAACTTAGCGGGGGATTTTACGAGCAGTACTTC.

The rearrangement uses TRBV4-1 and TRBJ2-5; TRBD2 agrees at 10 bases. Germline V CDR1 and CDR2: MGHRA, YSYEKL. The CDR3 length is 18 residues. The V segment lost 3 bases and the J segment 4 bases; nucleotides outside the gene matches: 14. Here the CDR3 DNA reads TGCGCCAGCAGCCAGAGGGGAACTAGCGGGGTCCCCCCAGAGACCCAGTACTTC. Its protein is CASSQRGTSGVPPETQYF.

CDR3 protein: CASSQDPGGLDEQYF. Written as DNA, the CDR3 is TGCGCCAGCAGCCAAGATCCGGGGGGGCTCGACGAGCAGTACTTC. The chain links TRBV4-1 to TRBJ2-7, with 8 positions matching TRBD2. This CDR3 has 15 residues. The J segment lost 5 bases and the V segment lost 0 bases, leaving 6 bases of the junction unmatched. Germline values: CDR1 MGHRA, CDR2 YSYEKL.

This clone appeared a few times. The chain uses TRBV6-6 and TRBJ2-2, with 13 bases lining up with TRBD2. The length of the CDR3 is 14 residues. Trimming removed 8 bases from V and 3 bases from J; junction bases left unmatched: 0. The germline V gene has CDR1 MNHNY and CDR2 SVGAGI (reference sequence). CDR3 in DNA: TGTGCCAGCGGGACTAGCGGGGACACCGGGGAGCTGTTTTTT. It encodes CASGTSGDTGELFF.

This clone was found a few times. The chain recombines TRBV6-1 with TRBJ2-6; D is undetermined. This CDR3 is built from 14 residues. Trimming removed 0 bases at V and 4 bases at J, with 4 bases between. Per the germline V gene, CDR1 is MNHNS and CDR2 is SASEGT. CDR3 nucleotide sequence: TGTGCCAGCAGTGAAGCGGGAGGGGCCAACGTCCTGACTTTC. It is translated as CASSEAGGANVLTF.

CDR3 sequence reads: CASSQIGTANYGYTF. The CDR3 DNA sequence: TGCGCCAGCAGCCAAATCGGGACAGCTAACTATGGCTACACCTTC. This chain links TRBV4-1 with TRBJ1-2, with TRBD1 matching 7 bases. Germline V gives CDR1 MGHRA, CDR2 YSYEKL. The V gene end was trimmed by 2 bases and the J gene end by 0 bases; junction bases not matched to a gene: 3. CDR3 size: 15 residues.

This rearrangement joins TRBV11-2 to TRBJ2-3; no clear D gene. The CDR3 sequence is 16 residues long. Germline V gene data show CDR1 as SGHAT and CDR2 as FQNNGV. V was trimmed by 5 bases and J by 0 bases, leaving 15 bases between them. CDR3 in DNA: TGTGCCAGCAGCCAAGAGGATAGCCCAAGCACAGATACGCAGTATTTT. Its translation is CASSQEDSPSTDTQYF.

This clone was observed once. This sequence joins TRBV6-4 and TRBJ2-3; 9 bases match TRBD2. Germline CDR1 and CDR2: MRHNA and SNTAGT. Losses at the gene ends were 3 bases for V and 2 bases for J; bases not matched to a gene: 3. This CDR3 contains 15 residues. The CDR3 nucleotides read TGTGCCAGCAGTGAGCGGGGGGGATCCACAGATACGCAGTATTTT. It encodes CASSERGGSTDTQYF.

The chain uses TRBV4-3 and TRBJ1-1, with D perhaps TRBD1 (6 bases). The CDR3 covers 14 residues. V dropped 1 base and J dropped 6 bases, with 12 bases sitting between them. From germline, CDR1 is LGHNA and CDR2 YSLEER. CDR3 in DNA: TGCGCCAGCAGCCAAGTAGGGGGGTTCGCTGAAGCTTTCTTT. Translating gives CASSQVGGFAEAFF.

V gene TRBV7-9 combines with J gene TRBJ1-5; 7 nucleotides agree with TRBD1. The length of the CDR3 is 14 residues. The V gene's germline CDR1 is SEHNR and CDR2 FQNEAQ (reference sequence). J gave up 4 bases and V 5 bases, and 5 bases lay outside the gene matches. The CDR3 here is CASSETGANQPQHF. As DNA, the CDR3 is TGTGCCAGCAGCGAAACAGGGGCAAATCAGCCCCAGCATTTT. Based on the CDR3 plus reference TRBV7-9 and TRBJ1-5, the full variable domain is DTGVSQNPRHKITKRGQNVTFRCDPISEHNRLYWYRQTLGQGPEFLTYFQNEAQLEKSRLLSDRFSAERPKGSFSTLEIQRTEQGDSAMYLCASSETGANQPQHFGDGTRLSIL.

The V call is TRBV5-1, the J call TRBJ1-2; D unresolved. V was shortened by 0 bases and J by 5 bases, with 11 bases between the two germline ends. CDR3 size: 14 residues. Germline CDR1 and CDR2: SGHRS and YFSETQ. CDR3 DNA sequence: TGCGCCAGCAGCTTGGTGGAGGGATCATATGGCTACACCTTC. Translating it yields CASSLVEGSYGYTF.

This clone was detected only once. V usage is TRBV13 and J usage is TRBJ1-1; D is undetermined. V was cut by 10 bases and J by 1 base, with 7 bases left in between. The germline CDR1 and CDR2 sequences are PRHDT and FYEKMQ (reference sequence). The CDR3 covers 11 residues. The CDR3 spells CATMGNTEAFF. The CDR3 coding sequence is TGTGCCACCATGGGGAACACTGAAGCTTTCTTT.

The V gene is TRBV5-1, the J gene TRBJ2-5, with D possibly TRBD1 on 5 matching bases. With 4 bases removed from V and 3 bases from J, the gap between germline ends came to 13 bases. The CDR3 spans 14 residues. Germline V gene sequence: CDR1 SGHRS, CDR2 YFSETQ. CDR3 nucleotide sequence: TGCGCCAGCAGCGGTCGGGCAGGGAAAGAGACCCAGTACTTC. Translated: CASSGRAGKETQYF.

The genes are TRBV12-5 and TRBJ2-2; D unclear. V lost 2 bases, J lost 5 bases, and 6 bases lay in between. Germline CDR1 and CDR2: LGHNT and FRNRAP. The CDR3 contains 13 residues. This CDR3 is CASGLSGTGELFF. As DNA, the CDR3 is TGTGCTAGTGGTTTGTCCGGGACCGGGGAGCTGTTTTTT. The whole variable domain, filled in from reference TRBV12-5 and TRBJ2-2, reads DARVTQTPRHKVTEMGQEVTMRCQPILGHNTVFWYRQTMMQGLELLAYFRNRAPLDDSGMPKDRFSAEMPDATLATLKIQPSEPRDSAVYFCASGLSGTGELFFGEGSRLTVL.

The rearrangement joins TRBV5-1 to TRBJ2-5; tentative D call: TRBD2 (6 bases). The CDR3 loop spans 14 amino acids. Trimming took off 3 bases at V and 1 base at J, with 10 bases between the two ends. Germline V gene data show CDR1 as SGHRS and CDR2 as YFSETQ. In nucleotides, the CDR3 is TGCGCCAGCAGCTCCTGGGACTCCCAAGAGACCCAGTACTTC. Translated: CASSSWDSQETQYF.

The V and J genes are TRBV5-6 and TRBJ2-3; D gene unclear. The V gene lost 0 bases and the J gene lost 2 bases, with 4 bases spanning the gap. The germline gives CDR1 SGHDT, CDR2 YYEEEE. The CDR3 loop spans 13 amino acids. The CDR3: CASSLGSTDTQYF. Here the CDR3 DNA reads TGTGCCAGCAGCTTGGGTTCCACAGATACGCAGTATTTT.

CDR3 sequence (DNA): TGTGCCAGCAGGTCGGGACACCTCTACGAGCAGTACTTC. Residues: CASRSGHLYEQYF. The chain employs TRBV27 and TRBJ2-7; the D gene is possibly TRBD1 (6 bases). Trimming shortened V by 6 bases and J by 3 bases, and 12 bases separated the two germline ends. Germline V CDR1 and CDR2: MNHEY, SMNVEV (reference sequence). The CDR3 has 13 residues.

This clone was counted once. For the CDR3, the DNA is TGCGCCAGCAGCTTTTACGGGAACCACTACGAGCAGTACTTC. Translating it yields CASSFYGNHYEQYF. The J gene is TRBJ2-7, the V gene TRBV5-1, with D tentatively TRBD2 (5 bases). CDR1 and CDR2 from the germline V gene are SGHRS and YFSETQ. CDR3 length equals 14 residues. V dropped 2 bases and J dropped 3 bases, with 12 bases sitting between them. Full variable domain (remainder filled in from reference TRBV5-1 and TRBJ2-7): KAGVTQTPRYLIKTRGQQVTLSCSPISGHRSVSWYQQTPGQGLQFLFEYFSETQRNKGNFPGRFSGRQFSNSRSEMNVSTLELGDSALYLCASSFYGNHYEQYFGPGTRLTVT.

This sequence joins TRBV27 and TRBJ2-3; D possibly corresponds to TRBD2 (6 bases). CDR1 and CDR2 from the germline V gene are MNHEY and SMNVEV (reference sequence). This CDR3 spans 14 amino acids. V was cut by 2 bases and J by 5 bases, with 11 bases left in between. CDR3 sequence: CASSLIGGGDTQYF. In nucleotides, the CDR3 is TGTGCCAGCAGTTTAATCGGGGGAGGAGATACGCAGTATTTT.

The chain links TRBV6-5 to TRBJ2-7; the match to TRBD1 covers 7 bases. CDR1 is MNHEY, CDR2 SVGAGI, per germline. CDR3 length: 15 amino acids. The trim removed 2 bases at V and 3 bases at J, leaving 7 bases unmatched. This CDR3 reads CASSYPGGNGYEQYF. The CDR3 bases are TGTGCCAGCAGTTACCCAGGGGGAAATGGCTACGAGCAGTACTTC.

The chain links TRBV29-1 to TRBJ2-7; D may correspond to TRBD1 or TRBD2 (5 bases each). The CDR3 sequence is 15 residues long. Trimming removed 3 bases at V and 2 bases at J, with 17 bases between. In germline, CDR1 is SQVTM, CDR2 ANQGSEA. As DNA, the CDR3 is TGCAGCGTTGAGAGAATCCGGGACCAAGCCTACGAGCAGTACTTC. Translated, it gives CSVERIRDQAYEQYF.

This clone has a count of ten or more. The chain is built from TRBV4-3 and TRBJ2-5; 9 bases match TRBD2. The junction had 3 bases not matched to a gene; V was cut back by 4 bases and J by 0 bases. Germline V gene data show CDR1 as LGHNA and CDR2 as YSLEER. There are 15 residues in the CDR3. The CDR3 nucleotides read TGCGCCAGCAGCCTTCAGCGGGGGGACCAAGAGACCCAGTACTTC. Translated: CASSLQRGDQETQYF.

The rearrangement uses TRBV4-1 and TRBJ1-2; D possibly corresponds to TRBD1 (6 bases). V was shortened by 1 base and J by 3 bases, with 9 bases between the two germline ends. Germline CDR1 reads MGHRA; CDR2 reads YSYEKL. This CDR3 has 14 residues. CDR3 bases: TGCGCCAGCAGCCAAGGGGCAGGGGACTATGGCTACACCTTC. Residues: CASSQGAGDYGYTF.

V is TRBV25-1 and J is TRBJ1-2; tentatively, D is TRBD1 (5 bases). Germline V gene data show CDR1 as MGHDK and CDR2 as SYGVNS. Between the trimmed V and J ends, which lost 7 bases and 4 bases, there was a span of 16 bases. The CDR3 has 14 residues. The DNA for the CDR3 is TGTGCCAGCAACGAAGCAGGGAACCTCTATGGCTACACCTTC. Translating gives CASNEAGNLYGYTF.

This clone was recorded once. The V and J genes are TRBV7-2 and TRBJ2-1, with a weak D call TRBD1 (5 bases). This CDR3 contains 16 residues. Germline V gene sequence: CDR1 SGHTA, CDR2 FQGNSA. V gave up 0 bases and J gave up 0 bases, with 9 bases separating them. CDR3 nucleotides: TGTGCCAGCAGCTTAGCAACAGGCCCCTCCTACAATGAGCAGTTCTTC. Protein sequence: CASSLATGPSYNEQFF.

This clone was recorded only once. The chain carries TRBV15 and TRBJ2-2; D is possibly TRBD1 (5 bases). This CDR3 region has 13 residues. The germline CDR1 and CDR2 sequences are LNHNV and YYDKDF (reference sequence). The V end lost 8 bases, the J end lost 0 bases, and 7 bases lay between the germline ends. CDR3 sequence reads: CATQGPNTGELFF. Here the CDR3 DNA reads TGTGCCACCCAGGGCCCGAACACCGGGGAGCTGTTTTTT.

The rearrangement uses TRBV4-1 and TRBJ2-5, with D unclear. V lost 0 bases and J 2 bases, leaving 7 bases between the germline ends. Germline CDR1 is MGHRA and CDR2 is YSYEKL. The length of the CDR3 is 14 residues. The CDR3 sequence: CASSQDGRQETQYF. Here the CDR3 DNA reads TGCGCCAGCAGCCAAGACGGCAGGCAAGAGACCCAGTACTTC.

The V and J genes are TRBV7-3 and TRBJ2-1, with D tentatively TRBD2 (5 bases). Germline V gives CDR1 SGHTA, CDR2 FQGTGA. The CDR3 covers 12 residues. V was cut by 3 bases and J by 10 bases, with 10 bases left in between. The CDR3 loop is CASSLVRGEQFF. The CDR3 bases are TGTGCCAGCAGCTTGGTCCGGGGAGAGCAGTTCTTC.

The gene calls are TRBV7-9 and TRBJ1-1, with D hard to call. Deletions cut 3 bases from V and 7 bases from J, with 9 bases between. CDR1 is SEHNR, CDR2 FQNEAQ, per germline (reference sequence). This CDR3 is 12 amino acids long. DNA of the CDR3: TGTGCCAGCAGCTTCTTTGACGGTGAAGCTTTCTTT. Its translation is CASSFFDGEAFF. The full variable domain, rest sourced from reference TRBV7-9 and TRBJ1-1, is DTGVSQNPRHKITKRGQNVTFRCDPISEHNRLYWYRQTLGQGPEFLTYFQNEAQLEKSRLLSDRFSAERPKGSFSTLEIQRTEQGDSAMYLCASSFFDGEAFFGQGTRLTVV.

This clone was observed once. J is TRBJ1-1 and V is TRBV5-1; the match to TRBD1 covers 7 bases. The V segment lost 2 bases and the J segment 1 base; nucleotides outside the gene matches: 2. There are 14 residues in the CDR3. Germline CDR1 and CDR2: SGHRS and YFSETQ. CDR3 sequence: CASSFRDRNTEAFF. CDR3 in DNA: TGCGCCAGCAGCTTCCGGGACAGGAACACTGAAGCTTTCTTT.

This chain links TRBV27 with TRBJ2-3; D is undetermined. The germline V gene encodes CDR1 MNHEY and CDR2 SMNVEV (reference sequence). V was pared by 5 bases and J by 0 bases, with 9 bases between. This CDR3 is 14 amino acids long. CDR3 sequence reads: CASSPIVSTDTQYF. The CDR3 coding sequence is TGTGCCAGCAGTCCGATTGTCAGCACAGATACGCAGTATTTT.